The 10 T cell receptor beta chains given below trace back to one sample, sequenced in a study of blood T cell repertoires in COVID-19 (TCRdb year 2020). Preparation of the library involved the immunoSEQ multiplex PCR assay. Held by TCRdb, this immuneACCESS table contains in-frame sequences only and omits some clones. Under half of the omission traces to an unresolved V gene where checked; the cause of the rest is unknown. The sample table shows about 200,000 clones, and around 85% are seen once. The ten largest clones add up to 13% of the sample. The specimen sequenced was peripheral blood. The receptor source for this set is a man aged 50 to 60 who had recovered from COVID-19.

The gene calls are TRBV11-2 and TRBJ2-1, with 11 bases fitting TRBD2. Germline trimming cut 5 bases from V and 4 bases from J; bases unmatched to any gene: 10. There are 17 residues in the CDR3. Germline V gives CDR1 SGHAT, CDR2 FQNNGV. The CDR3 loop reads CASSTPSSGRPYNEQFF. In nucleotides, the CDR3 is TGTGCCAGCAGCACCCCCTCTAGCGGGAGGCCTTACAATGAGCAGTTCTTC.

The chain has TRBV5-1 and TRBJ1-5; D remains ambiguous. V lost 2 bases to trimming and J lost 9 bases, with 15 bases between them. Germline V gene sequence: CDR1 SGHRS, CDR2 YFSETQ. The CDR3 runs 14 residues. This CDR3 reads CASSLGGSDTPQHF. The CDR3 DNA follows: TGCGCCAGCAGCTTAGGAGGGAGCGATACGCCCCAGCATTTT. Full variable domain (outside the CDR3, taken from reference TRBV5-1 and TRBJ1-5): KAGVTQTPRYLIKTRGQQVTLSCSPISGHRSVSWYQQTPGQGLQFLFEYFSETQRNKGNFPGRFSGRQFSNSRSEMNVSTLELGDSALYLCASSLGGSDTPQHFGDGTRLSIL.

Here the CDR3 reads CASSYTGENIQYF. In DNA, the CDR3 is TGTGCCAGCAGTTACACAGGAGAAAACATTCAGTACTTC. J is TRBJ2-4 and V is TRBV6-6; tentatively, D is TRBD1 (5 bases). The CDR3 runs to 13 residues. Germline V gene data show CDR1 as MNHNY and CDR2 as SVGAGI (reference sequence). Trimming cost V 2 bases and J 5 bases, with 7 bases left between them.

This rearrangement joins TRBV6-1 to TRBJ2-7; 8 nucleotides line up with TRBD2. The germline gives CDR1 MNHNS, CDR2 SASEGT. The CDR3 is 14 residues long. Trimming cost V 3 bases and J 2 bases; bases outside gene matches: 3. CDR3: CASSETSVTYEQYF. CDR3 sequence (DNA): TGTGCCAGCAGTGAGACTAGCGTAACCTACGAGCAGTACTTC.

This chain uses TRBV18 with TRBJ2-7; unclear D gene. The CDR3 is 14 amino acids. Per germline, CDR1 KGHSH and CDR2 LQKENI. V was pared by 1 base and J by 3 bases, with 10 bases between. Here the CDR3 reads CASSPLRVDYEQYF. Written as DNA, the CDR3 is TGTGCCAGCTCACCACTCCGTGTAGACTACGAGCAGTACTTC.

J is TRBJ2-3 and V is TRBV6-5, with a weak D call TRBD1 (5 bases). Trimming left V 10 bases short and J 4 bases short, with 18 bases between. CDR3 length equals 14 residues. The V gene's germline CDR1 is MNHEY and CDR2 SVGAGI. The CDR3 region has the DNA TGTGCCATCCTAGGGGATGGGGTTGCAGATACGCAGTATTTT. Its translation: CAILGDGVADTQYF.

The chain is built from TRBV5-1 and TRBJ2-7, with TRBD2 matching 9 bases. V lost 1 base, J lost 7 bases, and 18 bases stayed unmatched. From germline, CDR1 is SGHRS and CDR2 YFSETQ. This CDR3 is 18 amino acids long. CDR3 in amino acids: CASSLKTSGTSRTGEQYF. Written as DNA, the CDR3 is TGCGCCAGCAGCTTGAAGACTAGCGGAACGTCAAGGACGGGGGAGCAGTACTTC.

The chain has TRBV28 and TRBJ2-5; 10 bases match TRBD1. The CDR3 spans 15 residues. Trimming at V came to 4 bases and at J to 4 bases, leaving 6 bases not matched to a gene. Germline CDR1 reads MDHEN; CDR2 reads SYDVKM. In nucleotides, the CDR3 is TGTGCCAGCAGTTCAACGGGACAGGGGCTAGAGACCCAGTACTTC. It is translated as CASSSTGQGLETQYF.

This chain joins TRBV5-1 and TRBJ2-5; 7 nucleotides align to TRBD1. The CDR3 is 16 residues long. Germline assignment: CDR1 SGHRS and CDR2 YFSETQ. Losses at the gene ends were 3 bases for V and 2 bases for J; bases not matched to a gene: 10. CDR3 protein: CASSSPTGLGQETQYF. The CDR3 DNA sequence: TGCGCCAGCAGCTCCCCGACAGGGTTGGGGCAAGAGACCCAGTACTTC. Supplemented by reference TRBV5-1 and TRBJ2-5, the full variable domain reads KAGVTQTPRYLIKTRGQQVTLSCSPISGHRSVSWYQQTPGQGLQFLFEYFSETQRNKGNFPGRFSGRQFSNSRSEMNVSTLELGDSALYLCASSSPTGLGQETQYFGPGTRLLVL.

The chain combines TRBV2 with TRBJ1-1, with D possibly being TRBD1 (6 bases). The CDR3 runs to 13 residues. Trimming took off 1 base at V and 8 bases at J, with 11 bases between the two ends. Germline V lookup: CDR1 SNHLY, CDR2 FYNNEI. The CDR3 is CASSEVMGAEAFF. The CDR3 region has the DNA TGTGCCAGCAGTGAAGTCATGGGGGCAGAAGCTTTCTTT.